This T cell receptor beta chain was observed in a study of CD8 T cells in Susac syndrome. Study-wide results and caveats: None of the CD4+ T cell repertoires in Susac syndrome showed clonal expansion.

Remarks on this clonotype: Antigen specificity is unknown.

An input of about 0.45 to 1 ug of RNA was subjected to reverse transcription using random hexamers. TCRdb reprocessed the immunoSEQ multiplex PCR reads with MiXCR, giving one entry per CDR3 protein. The data hold around 150,000 distinct CDR3 sequences, with roughly 94% observed a single time. Both CD4+ and CD8+ T cells were negatively isolated, and TEMRA cells underwent FACS enrichment. Specimen: CD4+ T cells from PBMCs. The clonotype comes from a human donor with Susac syndrome.

CDR3 in DNA: TGTGCCTGGAGGACCCGGGAAGGTCAGCCCCAGCATTTT. The encoded protein is CAWRTREGQPQHF. The chain has TRBV30 and TRBJ1-5; D remains unclear. Trimming removed 3 bases from V and 6 bases from J, with 12 bases in between. Germline CDR1 and CDR2: GTSNPN and SVGIG (reference sequence). CDR3 length: 13 amino acids.